This TCR beta chain derives from a study of regulatory T cells in long-lasting Graves disease. HTBI primers from iRepertoire and Arm-PCR of CDR3 regions yielded the TCR beta libraries. TCRdb re-derived calls from the multiplex PCR reads in MiXCR, one entry per CDR3 protein. This repertoire shows about 430,000 distinct CDR3 sequences, 14% to 15% found once; its top ten account for approximately 7.6%. This clonotype was detected ten times or more. What it binds is unknown. The germline gives CDR1 SGHRS, CDR2 YFSETQ. This CDR3 contains 16 residues. The ends were cut back, 0 bases at V and 3 bases at J, with 14 bases in the middle. Study observations and caveats: Public clonotype sharing was higher in persistent than newly diagnosed patients. Researchers examined only peripheral blood and not thyroid tissue.

As to time point: newly diagnosed GD, antithyroid drugs for less than 3 months. The TCR library was made from RNA that had been extracted from PBMCs in TRIzol. The authors diagnosed Graves' disease using American Thyroid Association guidelines. The sample was also reused in another study, on T cells in Graves' hyperthyroidism and ophthalmopathy.

The chain is built from TRBV5-1 and TRBJ2-3; a possible D gene is TRBD1 (6 bases). The source of this sequence is a woman between 40 and 55 years old with Graves disease. Sequenced material: peripheral blood mononuclear cells (PBMCs), taken at new diagnosis, from a patient treated with antithyroid drugs. The CDR3 DNA reads as TGCGCCAGCAGCTTGGCGGCAGGGGCCCGGACAGATACGCAGTATTTT. Translating gives CASSLAAGARTDTQYF.